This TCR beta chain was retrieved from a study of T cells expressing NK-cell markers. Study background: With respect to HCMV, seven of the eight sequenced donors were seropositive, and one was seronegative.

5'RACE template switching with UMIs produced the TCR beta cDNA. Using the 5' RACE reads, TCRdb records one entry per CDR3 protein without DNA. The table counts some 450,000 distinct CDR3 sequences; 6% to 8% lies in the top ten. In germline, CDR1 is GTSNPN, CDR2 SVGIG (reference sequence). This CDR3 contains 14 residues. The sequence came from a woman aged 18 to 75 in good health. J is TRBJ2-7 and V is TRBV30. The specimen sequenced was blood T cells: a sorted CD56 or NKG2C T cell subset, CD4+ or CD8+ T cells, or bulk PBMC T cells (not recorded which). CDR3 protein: CAWSVVADSYEQYF.